The clone carrying this T cell receptor beta chain came up a few times. Antigen unknown. This entry is derived from a study of T cell responses to AZD1222 COVID-19 vaccine. Whole-study context: Second doses at about 4 or about 12 weeks were pooled.

From germline, CDR1 is SGDLS and CDR2 YYNGEE. The ends were cut back, 3 bases at V and 6 bases at J, with 18 bases in the middle. CDR3 length equals 16 residues. Method: immunoSEQ multiplex PCR; TCRdb's copy keeps in-frame clones and lacks some. The profile shows about 56,000 clones, over 75% of them singletons. General observations from the study: Repertoire samples came only from after the peak T cell response.

The sample consisted of peripheral blood, taken on day 0 of AZD1222 vaccination. The chain recombines TRBV9 with TRBJ2-2; tentatively, D is TRBD1 (6 bases). The TCR was taken from an adult in good health. The CDR3 region is CASSASRDAGAGELFF. The DNA for the CDR3 is TGTGCCAGCAGCGCGTCACGGGACGCAGGGGCCGGGGAGCTGTTTTTT.